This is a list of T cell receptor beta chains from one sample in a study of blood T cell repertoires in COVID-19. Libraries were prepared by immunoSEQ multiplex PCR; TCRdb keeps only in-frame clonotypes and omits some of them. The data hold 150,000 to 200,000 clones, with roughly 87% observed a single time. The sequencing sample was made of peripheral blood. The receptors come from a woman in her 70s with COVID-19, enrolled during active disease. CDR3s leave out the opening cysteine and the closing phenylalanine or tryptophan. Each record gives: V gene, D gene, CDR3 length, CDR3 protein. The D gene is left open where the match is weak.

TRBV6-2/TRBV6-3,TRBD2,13,ASSYSGRYPDTQY
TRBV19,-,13,ASSGGLLNTGELF
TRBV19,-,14,ASSIWGSSYNSPLH
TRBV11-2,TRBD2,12,ASSPRRREGTQY
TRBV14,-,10,ASSQGGGTQY
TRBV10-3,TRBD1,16,AISEGDRGPFPTGELF
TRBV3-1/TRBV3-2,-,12,ASSQVSTGYGYT
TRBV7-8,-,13,ASSLLESSYNEQF
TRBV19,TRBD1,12,ASNPGQLGGELF
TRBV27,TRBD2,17,ASSLSAGGGRTLQETQY
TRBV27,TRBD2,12,ASSYREGAYEQY
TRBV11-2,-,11,ASSFNYATEAF
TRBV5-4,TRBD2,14,ASSPGLAFEYNEQF
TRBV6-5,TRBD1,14,ASSYQPTGPGEKLF
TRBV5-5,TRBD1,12,ASRGDRAGEKLF
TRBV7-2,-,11,ASSFGSSNEQF
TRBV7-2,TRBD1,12,ASSPGTVNTEAF
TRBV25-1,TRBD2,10,ASPGGGDIQY
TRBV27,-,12,ASSIDSFNEKLF
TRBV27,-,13,ASSWGLPLNTEAF
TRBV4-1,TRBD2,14,ASSKASGRDSYEQY
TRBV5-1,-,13,ASSPTGAVNEKLF
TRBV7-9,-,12,ASIQGSYTGELF